This T cell receptor (beta chain) was found in a study of cytomegalovirus exposure and HLA in healthy donors. There are 15 residues in the CDR3. Germline V CDR1 and CDR2: MGHRA, YSYEKL. V trimming: 4 bases; J trimming: 2 bases; junction bases outside the gene matches: 3. Use of 60 Vbeta and 13 Jbeta primers characterized the PCR. Measured with immunoSEQ multiplex PCR; TCRdb has only the in-frame clones, and not every one. There are 150,000 to 200,000 clones in the sample; about 80% occur only once, and 2% to 2.5% lies in the top ten. Study conclusions and caveats: Later examination showed HLA-associated TCR beta chains had greater clonal expansion than equally common others.

About this clone: Its matching antigen is unknown.

This receptor was taken from a woman under 40 in good health and CMV-seronegative. The V gene is TRBV4-1, the J gene TRBJ1-5, with 9 nucleotides matching TRBD1. The sequenced sample was PBMCs. Written as DNA, the CDR3 is TGCGCCAGCAGCCCCGGGACAGGGCGCAATCAGCCCCAGCATTTT. Encoded protein: CASSPGTGRNQPQHF.